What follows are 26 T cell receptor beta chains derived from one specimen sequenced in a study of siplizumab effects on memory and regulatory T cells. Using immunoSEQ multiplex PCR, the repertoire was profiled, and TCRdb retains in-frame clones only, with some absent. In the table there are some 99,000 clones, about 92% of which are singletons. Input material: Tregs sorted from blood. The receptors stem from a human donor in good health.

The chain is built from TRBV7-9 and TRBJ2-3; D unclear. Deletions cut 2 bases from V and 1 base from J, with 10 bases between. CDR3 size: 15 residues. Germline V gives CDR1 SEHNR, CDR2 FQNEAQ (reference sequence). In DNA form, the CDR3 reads TGTGCCAGCAGCTTAAGCCTCGGCGGCACAGATACGCAGTATTTT. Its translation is CASSLSLGGTDTQYF.

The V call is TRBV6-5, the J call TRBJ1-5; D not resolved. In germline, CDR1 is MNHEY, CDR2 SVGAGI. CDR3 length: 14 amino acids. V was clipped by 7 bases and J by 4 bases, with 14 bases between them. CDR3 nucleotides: TGTGCCAGCACCCCTCGGACCAGGAATCAGCCCCAGCATTTT. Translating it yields CASTPRTRNQPQHF.

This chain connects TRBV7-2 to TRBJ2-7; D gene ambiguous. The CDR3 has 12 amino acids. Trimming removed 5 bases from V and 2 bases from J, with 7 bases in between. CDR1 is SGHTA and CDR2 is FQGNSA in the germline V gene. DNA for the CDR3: TGTGCCAGCAGCCCTCAACCCTACGAGCAGTACTTC. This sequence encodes CASSPQPYEQYF.

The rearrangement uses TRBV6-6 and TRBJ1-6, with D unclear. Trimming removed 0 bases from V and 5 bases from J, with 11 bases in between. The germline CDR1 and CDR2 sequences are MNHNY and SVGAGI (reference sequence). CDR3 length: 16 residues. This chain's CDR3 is CASSYSIGPDNSPLHF. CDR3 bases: TGTGCCAGCAGTTACTCGATTGGCCCGGATAATTCACCCCTCCACTTT.

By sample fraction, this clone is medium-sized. CDR3 loop: CASSFGTGMRQPQHF. The CDR3 nucleotides are TGTGCCAGTAGTTTCGGGACAGGGATGCGTCAGCCCCAGCATTTT. The genes are TRBV19 and TRBJ1-5; 9 bases are shared with TRBD1. Looked up from germline, CDR1 is LNHDA and CDR2 is SQIVND (reference sequence). Unmatched junction bases numbered 8, after V lost 5 bases and J lost 6 bases. The CDR3 has 15 residues. The full variable domain, its missing parts supplied by reference TRBV19 and TRBJ1-5, is DGGITQSPKYLFRKEGQNVTLSCEQNLNHDAMYWYRQDPGQGLRLIYYSQIVNDFQKGDIAEGYSVSREKKESFPLTVTSAQKNPTAFYLCASSFGTGMRQPQHFGDGTRLSIL.

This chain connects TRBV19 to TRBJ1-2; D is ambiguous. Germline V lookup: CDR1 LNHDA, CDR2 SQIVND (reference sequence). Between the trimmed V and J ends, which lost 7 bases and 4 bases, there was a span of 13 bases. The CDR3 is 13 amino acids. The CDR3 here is CASKSVGSYGYTF. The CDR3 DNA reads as TGTGCCAGTAAGTCAGTTGGGAGCTATGGCTACACCTTC.

The DNA for the CDR3 is TGTGCCAGCAGCCCATTGCCAGGGTTACTAGCTTTCTTT. Its translation is CASSPLPGLLAFF. This chain uses TRBV7-3 with TRBJ1-1; D is possibly TRBD1 (5 bases). CDR1 and CDR2 (germline): SGHTA, FQGTGA. The CDR3 length is 13 residues. V was trimmed by 5 bases and J by 10 bases, leaving 17 bases between them.

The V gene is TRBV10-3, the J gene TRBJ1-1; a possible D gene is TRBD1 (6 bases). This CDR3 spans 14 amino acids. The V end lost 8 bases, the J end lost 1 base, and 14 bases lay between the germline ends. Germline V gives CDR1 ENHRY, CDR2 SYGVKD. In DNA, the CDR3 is TGTGCCATCCAGGGGAAAGAGGGGAACACTGAAGCTTTCTTT. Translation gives CAIQGKEGNTEAFF.

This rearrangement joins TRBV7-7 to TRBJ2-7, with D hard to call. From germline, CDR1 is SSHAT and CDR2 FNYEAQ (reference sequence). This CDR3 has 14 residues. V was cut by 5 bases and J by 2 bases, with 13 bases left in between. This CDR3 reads CASSPLARTYEQYF. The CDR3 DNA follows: TGTGCCAGCAGCCCCCTCGCCAGAACCTACGAGCAGTACTTC.

The CDR3, as DNA: TGTGCCAGCAGCGTAGGGCCCGCATGGGGGCTATATGGCTACACCTTC. The encoded protein is CASSVGPAWGLYGYTF. This chain uses TRBV9 with TRBJ1-2; tentatively, D is TRBD1 (6 bases). The CDR3 sequence is 16 residues long. V lost 0 bases and J 5 bases, leaving 17 bases between the germline ends. The germline gives CDR1 SGDLS, CDR2 YYNGEE.

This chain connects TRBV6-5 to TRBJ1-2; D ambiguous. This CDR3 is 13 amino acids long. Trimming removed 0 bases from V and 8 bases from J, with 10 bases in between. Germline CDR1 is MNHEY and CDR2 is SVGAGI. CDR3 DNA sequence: TGTGCCAGCAGTTACTCCGGGAATCGGGGCTACACCTTC. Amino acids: CASSYSGNRGYTF.

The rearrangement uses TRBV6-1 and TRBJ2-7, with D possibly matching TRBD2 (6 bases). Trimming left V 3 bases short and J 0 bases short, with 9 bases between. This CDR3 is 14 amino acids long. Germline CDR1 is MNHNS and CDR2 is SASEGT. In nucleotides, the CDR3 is TGTGCCAGCAGTGACTGGGGACTCTCCTACGAGCAGTACTTC. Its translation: CASSDWGLSYEQYF.

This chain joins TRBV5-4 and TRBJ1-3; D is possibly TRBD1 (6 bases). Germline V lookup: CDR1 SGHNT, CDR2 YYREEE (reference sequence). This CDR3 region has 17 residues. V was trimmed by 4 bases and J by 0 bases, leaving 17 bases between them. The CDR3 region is CASSDNRALYSGNTIYF. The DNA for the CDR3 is TGTGCCAGCAGCGACAACAGGGCCCTGTACTCTGGAAACACCATATATTTT. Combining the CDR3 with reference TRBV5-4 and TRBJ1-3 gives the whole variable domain ETGVTQSPTHLIKTRGQQVTLRCSSQSGHNTVSWYQQALGQGPQFIFQYYREEENGRGNFPPRFSGLQFPNYSSELNVNALELDDSALYLCASSDNRALYSGNTIYFGEGSWLTVV.

The CDR3, as DNA: TGTGCCAGCAGCTTAGCCGGGTCGGAGACCCAGTACTTC. Translated: CASSLAGSETQYF. This sequence joins TRBV7-8 and TRBJ2-5, with no clear D. The CDR3 has 13 amino acids. Germline values: CDR1 SGHVS, CDR2 FQNEAQ. V shed 0 bases and J shed 5 bases, with 7 bases lying between them.

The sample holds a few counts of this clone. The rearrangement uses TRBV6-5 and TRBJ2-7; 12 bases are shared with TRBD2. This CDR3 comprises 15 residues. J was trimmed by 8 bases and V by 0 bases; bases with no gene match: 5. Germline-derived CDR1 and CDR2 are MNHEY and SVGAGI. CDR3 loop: CASSYSTSGSVQQYF. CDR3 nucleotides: TGTGCCAGCAGTTACTCGACTAGCGGGAGTGTCCAGCAGTACTTC.

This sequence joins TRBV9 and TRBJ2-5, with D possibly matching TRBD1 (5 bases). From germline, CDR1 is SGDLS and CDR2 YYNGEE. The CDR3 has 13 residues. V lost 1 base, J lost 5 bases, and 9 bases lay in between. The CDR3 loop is CASSVQGSETQYF. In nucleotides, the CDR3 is TGTGCCAGCAGCGTACAGGGATCGGAGACCCAGTACTTC. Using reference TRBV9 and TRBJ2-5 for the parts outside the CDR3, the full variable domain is DSGVTQTPKHLITATGQRVTLRCSPRSGDLSVYWYQQSLDQGLQFLIQYYNGEERAKGNILERFSAQQFPDLHSELNLSSLELGDSALYFCASSVQGSETQYFGPGTRLLVL.

The CDR3 DNA reads TGTGCCAGTAGTATAACGGGGACTAGCACAGATACGCAGTATTTT. Its protein is CASSITGTSTDTQYF. The chain links TRBV19 to TRBJ2-3; weak D call: TRBD2 (6 bases). Trimming took 2 bases from V and 0 from J, leaving 9 bases between them. This CDR3 is built from 15 residues. Per the germline V gene, CDR1 is LNHDA and CDR2 is SQIVND (reference sequence).

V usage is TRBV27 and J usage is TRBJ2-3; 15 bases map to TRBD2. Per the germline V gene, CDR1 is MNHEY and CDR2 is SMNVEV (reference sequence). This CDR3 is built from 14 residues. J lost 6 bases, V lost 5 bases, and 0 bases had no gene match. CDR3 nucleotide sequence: TGTGCCAGCAGTGGACTAGCGGGGGGGGATACGCAGTATTTT. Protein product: CASSGLAGGDTQYF.

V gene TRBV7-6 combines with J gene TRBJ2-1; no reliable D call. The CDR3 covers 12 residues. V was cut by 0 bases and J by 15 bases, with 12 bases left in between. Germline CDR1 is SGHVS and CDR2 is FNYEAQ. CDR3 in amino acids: CASSLAAEKWFF. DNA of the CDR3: TGTGCCAGCAGCTTAGCTGCCGAGAAGTGGTTCTTC.

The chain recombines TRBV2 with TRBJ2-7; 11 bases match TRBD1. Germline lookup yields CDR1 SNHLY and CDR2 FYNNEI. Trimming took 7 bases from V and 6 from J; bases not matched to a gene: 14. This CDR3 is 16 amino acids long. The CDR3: CASTEVMDRGRGEQYF. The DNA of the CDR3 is TGTGCCAGCACCGAAGTGATGGACAGGGGGCGCGGCGAGCAGTACTTC. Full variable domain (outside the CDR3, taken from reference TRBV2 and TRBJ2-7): EPEVTQTPSHQVTQMGQEVILRCVPISNHLYFYWYRQILGQKVEFLVSFYNNEISEKSEIFDDQFSVERPDGSNFTLKIRSTKLEDSAMYFCASTEVMDRGRGEQYFGPGTRLTVT.

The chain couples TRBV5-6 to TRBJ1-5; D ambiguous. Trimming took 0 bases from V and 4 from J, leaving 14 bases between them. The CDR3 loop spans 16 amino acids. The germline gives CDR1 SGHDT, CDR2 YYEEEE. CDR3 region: CASSLAVGRGNQPQHF. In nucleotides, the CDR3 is TGTGCCAGCAGCTTGGCCGTGGGGAGAGGAAATCAGCCCCAGCATTTT. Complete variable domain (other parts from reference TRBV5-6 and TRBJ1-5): DAGVTQSPTHLIKTRGQQVTLRCSPKSGHDTVSWYQQALGQGPQFIFQYYEEEERQRGNFPDRFSGHQFPNYSSELNVNALLLGDSALYLCASSLAVGRGNQPQHFGDGTRLSIL.

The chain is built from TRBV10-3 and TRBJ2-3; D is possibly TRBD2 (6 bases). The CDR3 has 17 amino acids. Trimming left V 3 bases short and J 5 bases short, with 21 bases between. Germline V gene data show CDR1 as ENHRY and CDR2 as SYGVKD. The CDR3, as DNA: TGTGCCATCAGTGAAGCGACGCGAGCTCCGGGGGTAGATACGCAGTATTTT. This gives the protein CAISEATRAPGVDTQYF.

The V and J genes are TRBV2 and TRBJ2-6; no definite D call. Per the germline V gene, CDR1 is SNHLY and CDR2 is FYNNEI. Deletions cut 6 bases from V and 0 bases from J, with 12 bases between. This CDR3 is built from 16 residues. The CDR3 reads CASRKGGNSGANVLTF. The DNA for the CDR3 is TGTGCCAGCAGGAAGGGCGGAAACTCTGGGGCCAACGTCCTGACTTTC.

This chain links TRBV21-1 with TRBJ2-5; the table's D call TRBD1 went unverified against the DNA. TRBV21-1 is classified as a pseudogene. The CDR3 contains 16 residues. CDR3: CASSRPQQDRVETQYF. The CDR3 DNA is TGTGCCAGCAGCAGACCACAGCAAGACAGGGTAGAGACCCAGTACTTC.

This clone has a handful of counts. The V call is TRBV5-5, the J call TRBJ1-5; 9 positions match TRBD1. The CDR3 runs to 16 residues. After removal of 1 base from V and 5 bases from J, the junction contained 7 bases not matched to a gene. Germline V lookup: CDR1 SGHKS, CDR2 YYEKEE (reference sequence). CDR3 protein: CASSLRTGEKHQPQHF. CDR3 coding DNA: TGTGCCAGCAGCTTGAGGACAGGGGAGAAACATCAGCCCCAGCATTTT. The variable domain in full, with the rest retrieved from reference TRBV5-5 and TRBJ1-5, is DAGVTQSPTHLIKTRGQQVTLRCSPISGHKSVSWYQQVLGQGPQFIFQYYEKEERGRGNFPDRFSARQFPNYSSELNVNALLLGDSALYLCASSLRTGEKHQPQHFGDGTRLSIL.

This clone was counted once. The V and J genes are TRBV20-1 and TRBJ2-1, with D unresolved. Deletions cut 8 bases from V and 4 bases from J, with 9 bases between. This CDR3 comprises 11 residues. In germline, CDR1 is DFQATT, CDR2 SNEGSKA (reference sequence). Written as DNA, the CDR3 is TGCAGTCTAATTCGTTACAATGAGCAGTTCTTC. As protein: CSLIRYNEQFF.